This TCR beta chain was observed in a study of blood T cell repertoires in COVID-19 (TCRdb year 2020). Context from the whole study: The collaborator samples originated in the United States, Italy and Spain and spanned the acute and convalescent phases of COVID-19. The prospective study material was composed of cDNA or gDNA derived from T cells, B-cell-depleted T cells, or PBMCs. Deeply sampled blood TCRbeta repertoires from subjects exposed to, actively infected with, or recovered from COVID-19 were included in the dataset. The repertoires were made available in a free public database intended to serve as a resource for research on the immune response to SARS-CoV-2. The samples were drawn from two sources: the first 160 participants of the ongoing ImmuneRACE study, and 950 to 1,500 subjects contributed by 6 global collaborators. The sample metadata nearly always contained a de-identified subject ID, COVID-19 status, age in years and sex. Where HLA class I and class II types were available, the types were taken from metadata supplied by the sample provider, not from assay-based typing. General study outcomes and caveats: The quantity of clinical and demographic metadata differed by source and by participant and was supplied without curation.

Based on the germline V gene (reference sequence), the CDR1 and CDR2 sequences are LNHDA and SQIVND. From its cysteine to its phenylalanine, the CDR3 spans 15 amino acids. Of all the DNA, just the CDR3 is kept, 45 bases in frame from base 1. Germline trimming amounts to 5 bases on V and 4 bases on J, with 8 as the count of junction bases outside the gene matches. TCRbeta CDR3 regions were amplified from genomic DNA using the immunoSEQ Assay, a bias-controlled multiplex PCR. On the study's bioinformatics: The number of nucleated cells in each sample was estimated by amplification of reference gene primers within the assay. Sequence reads were collapsed and filtered to measure the absolute abundance of every unique TCRbeta CDR3 rearrangement. For each sample, productive Simpson clonality was calculated as the square root of Simpson's diversity index over productive rearrangements. TCRdb re-hosts the immuneACCESS table, in-frame sequences only. Its copies lack some clones; in the studies checked, an unresolved V gene accounts for under half of them, and the cause for the rest is not known. D and trimming come from the DNA, and the V and J calls and clone size come from that table. Here the sample has more than 300,000 clones; roughly 89% occur a single time. The ten top clones hold roughly 10% of the sample.

In regard to this clone: Its antigen remains unidentified. The sample holds no much larger clone one base away, and base qualities are not on file.

In the prospective study, participants were 18 to 89 years old, resided in around 25 geographic areas of the United States, and were enrolled through a virtual design. In the prospective study, cohorts were assigned on the basis of participant-reported clinical history obtained from a screening survey and a study questionnaire. ImmuneRACE Cohort 3 recovered participants were defined by two consecutive negative NP/OP PCR tests, healthcare professional clearance, or symptom resolution. In the prospective study, mobile phlebotomists collected whole blood, serum and a nasopharyngeal or oropharyngeal swab from each participant. Over an approximately 2-month period, participants in the prospective study had the option of providing additional blood draws and questionnaires. Before DNA extraction, prospective study blood samples were shipped either frozen or at room temperature.

The TCR originated in a woman aged 25 to 39 who had recovered from COVID-19. This sequence uses TRBV19 and TRBJ1-2; 9 bases in the junction line up with TRBD1. Sequencing was carried out using PBMCs or T cells enriched from blood (not recorded which). CDR3 sequence: CASSDPGQGLYGYTF. The DNA reads as follows: TGTGCCAGTAGTGACCCGGGACAGGGCCTCTATGGCTACACCTTC.